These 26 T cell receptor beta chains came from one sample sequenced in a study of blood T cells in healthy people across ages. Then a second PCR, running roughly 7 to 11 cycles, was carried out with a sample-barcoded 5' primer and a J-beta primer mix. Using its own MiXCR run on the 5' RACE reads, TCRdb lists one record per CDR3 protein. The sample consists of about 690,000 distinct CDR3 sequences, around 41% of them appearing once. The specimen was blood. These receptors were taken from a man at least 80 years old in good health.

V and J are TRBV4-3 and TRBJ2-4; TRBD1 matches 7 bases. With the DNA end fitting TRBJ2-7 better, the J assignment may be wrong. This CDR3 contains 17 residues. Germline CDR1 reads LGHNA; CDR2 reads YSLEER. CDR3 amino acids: CASSQDPSGAGGGEQYF. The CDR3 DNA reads TGCGCCAGCAGCCAGGATCCTTCCGGGGCAGGGGGTGGCGAGCAGTACTTC.

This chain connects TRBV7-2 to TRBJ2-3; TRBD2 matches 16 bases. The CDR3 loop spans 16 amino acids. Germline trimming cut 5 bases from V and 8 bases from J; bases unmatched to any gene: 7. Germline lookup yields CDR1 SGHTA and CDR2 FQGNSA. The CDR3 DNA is TGTGCCAGCAGCGTGGGACTAGCGGGAGGGATAGGTACGCAGTATTTT. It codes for CASSVGLAGGIGTQYF.

CDR3 residues: CSAGVASDTQYF. The DNA for the CDR3 is TGCAGTGCTGGGGTGGCGTCAGATACGCAGTATTTT. The chain is built from TRBV20-1 and TRBJ2-3; no definite D call. This CDR3 comprises 12 residues. CDR1 DFQATT and CDR2 SNEGSKA come from the germline V gene (reference sequence). Trimming stripped 5 bases from V and 4 bases from J, with 10 bases between.

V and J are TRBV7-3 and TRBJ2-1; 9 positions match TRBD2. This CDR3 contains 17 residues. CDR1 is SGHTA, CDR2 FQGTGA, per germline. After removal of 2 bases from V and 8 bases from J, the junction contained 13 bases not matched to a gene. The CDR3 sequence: CASSLSVGAGGPHEQFF. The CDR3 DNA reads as TGTGCCAGCAGCTTATCGGTCGGTGCGGGAGGGCCGCATGAGCAGTTCTTC.

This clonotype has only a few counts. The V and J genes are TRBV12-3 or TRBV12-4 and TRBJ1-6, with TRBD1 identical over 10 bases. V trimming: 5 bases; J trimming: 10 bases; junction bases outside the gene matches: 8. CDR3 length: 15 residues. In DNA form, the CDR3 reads TGTGCCAGCAGTCATTCCGGGACAGGGGCCTCACCCCTCCACTTT. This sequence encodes CASSHSGTGASPLHF.

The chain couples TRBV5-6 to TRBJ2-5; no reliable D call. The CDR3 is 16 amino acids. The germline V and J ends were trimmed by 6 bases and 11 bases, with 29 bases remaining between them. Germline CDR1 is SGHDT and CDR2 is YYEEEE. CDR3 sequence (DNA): TGTGCCAGCACCTACCTTTCTGGGCCTACACCCTACGGGCAGTACTTC. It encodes CASTYLSGPTPYGQYF.

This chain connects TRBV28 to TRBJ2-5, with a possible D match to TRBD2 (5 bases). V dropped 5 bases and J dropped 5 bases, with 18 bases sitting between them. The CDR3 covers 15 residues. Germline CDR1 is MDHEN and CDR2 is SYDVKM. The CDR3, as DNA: TGTGCCAGCAGTCCCGACGGTCGGGGTGTCGAGACCCAGTACTTC. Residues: CASSPDGRGVETQYF. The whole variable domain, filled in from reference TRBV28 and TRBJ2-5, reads DVKVTQSSRYLVKRTGEKVFLECVQDMDHENMFWYRQDPGLGLRLIYFSYDVKMKEKGDIPEGYSVSREKKERFSLILESASTNQTSMYLCASSPDGRGVETQYFGPGTRLLVL.

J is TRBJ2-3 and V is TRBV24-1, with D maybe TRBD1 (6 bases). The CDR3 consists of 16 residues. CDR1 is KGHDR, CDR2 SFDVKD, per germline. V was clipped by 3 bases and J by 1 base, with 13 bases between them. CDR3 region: CATSDTGFEGTDTQYF. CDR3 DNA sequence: TGTGCCACCAGTGATACAGGGTTTGAAGGCACAGATACGCAGTATTTT.

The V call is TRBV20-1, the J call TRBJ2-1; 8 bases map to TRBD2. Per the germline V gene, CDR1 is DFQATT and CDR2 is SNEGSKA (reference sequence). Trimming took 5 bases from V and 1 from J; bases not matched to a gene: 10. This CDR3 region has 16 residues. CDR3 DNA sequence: TGCAGTGCTTTACGGACTAGCAGTCCATCCTACAATGAGCAGTTCTTC. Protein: CSALRTSSPSYNEQFF.

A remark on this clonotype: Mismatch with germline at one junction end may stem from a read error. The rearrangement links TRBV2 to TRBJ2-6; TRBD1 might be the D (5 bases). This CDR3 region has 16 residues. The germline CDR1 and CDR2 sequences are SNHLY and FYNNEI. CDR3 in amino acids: CASSYHGSTGASVLTF. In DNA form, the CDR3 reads TGTGCCAGCAGTTACCACGGATCAACTGGGGCCAGCGTCCTGACTTTC.

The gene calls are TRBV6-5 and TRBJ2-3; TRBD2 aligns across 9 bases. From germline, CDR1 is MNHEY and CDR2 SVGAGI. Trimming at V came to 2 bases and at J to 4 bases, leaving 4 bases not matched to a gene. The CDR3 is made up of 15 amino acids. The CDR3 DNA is TGTGCCAGCAGTTACGAGCTAGCGGGACCAGATACGCAGTATTTT. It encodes CASSYELAGPDTQYF.

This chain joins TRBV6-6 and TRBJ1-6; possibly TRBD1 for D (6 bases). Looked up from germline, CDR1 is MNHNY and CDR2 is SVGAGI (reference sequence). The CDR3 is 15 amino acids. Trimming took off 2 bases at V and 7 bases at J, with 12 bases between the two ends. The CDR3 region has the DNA TGTGCCAGCAGTTACATGTGGACAGAGAATTCACCCCTCCACTTT. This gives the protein CASSYMWTENSPLHF.

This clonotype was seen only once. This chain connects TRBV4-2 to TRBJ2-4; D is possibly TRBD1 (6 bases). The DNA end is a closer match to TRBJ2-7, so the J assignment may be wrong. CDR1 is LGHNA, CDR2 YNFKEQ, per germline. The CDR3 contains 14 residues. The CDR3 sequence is CASSLGTNSYEQYF. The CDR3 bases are TGTGCCAGCAGCCTAGGGACAAACAGCTACGAGCAGTACTTC.

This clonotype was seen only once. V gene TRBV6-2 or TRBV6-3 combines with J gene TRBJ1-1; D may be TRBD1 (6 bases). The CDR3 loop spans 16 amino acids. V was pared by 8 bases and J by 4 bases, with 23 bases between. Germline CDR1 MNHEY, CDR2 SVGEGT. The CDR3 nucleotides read TGTGCCAGCTCCTCGTCCAGGGGCCTTTGGAGCACTGAAGCTTTCTTT. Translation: CASSSSRGLWSTEAFF.

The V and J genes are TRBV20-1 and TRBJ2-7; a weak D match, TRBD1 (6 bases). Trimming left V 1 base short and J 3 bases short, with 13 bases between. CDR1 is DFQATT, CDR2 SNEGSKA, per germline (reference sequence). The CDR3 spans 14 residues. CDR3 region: CSARASGTYYEQYF. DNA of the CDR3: TGCAGTGCTAGAGCCTCCGGGACATACTACGAGCAGTACTTC.

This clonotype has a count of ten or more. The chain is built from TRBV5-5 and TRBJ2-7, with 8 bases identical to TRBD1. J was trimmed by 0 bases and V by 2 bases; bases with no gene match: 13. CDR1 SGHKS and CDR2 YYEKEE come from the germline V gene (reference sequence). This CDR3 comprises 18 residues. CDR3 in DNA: TGTGCCAGCAGCTTTGGTGGACAGGACAGGGCCTACTCCTACGAGCAGTACTTC. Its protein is CASSFGGQDRAYSYEQYF. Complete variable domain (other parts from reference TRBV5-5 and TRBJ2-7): DAGVTQSPTHLIKTRGQQVTLRCSPISGHKSVSWYQQVLGQGPQFIFQYYEKEERGRGNFPDRFSARQFPNYSSELNVNALLLGDSALYLCASSFGGQDRAYSYEQYFGPGTRLTVT.

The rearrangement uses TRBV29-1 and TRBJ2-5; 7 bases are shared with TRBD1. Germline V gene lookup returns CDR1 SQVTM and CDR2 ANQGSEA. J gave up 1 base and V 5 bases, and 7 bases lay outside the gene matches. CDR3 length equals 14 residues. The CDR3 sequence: CSVPRGTVQETQYF. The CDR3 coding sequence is TGCAGCGTTCCCCGTGGGACAGTCCAAGAGACCCAGTACTTC. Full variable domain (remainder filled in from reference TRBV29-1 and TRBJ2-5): SAVISQKPSRDICQRGTSLTIQCQVDSQVTMMFWYRQQPGQSLTLIATANQGSEATYESGFVIDKFPISRPNLTFSTLTVSNMSPEDSSIYLCSVPRGTVQETQYFGPGTRLLVL.

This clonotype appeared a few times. The CDR3: CASSAKLNTEAFF. The DNA for the CDR3 is TGTGCCAGCAGCGCAAAATTGAACACTGAAGCTTTCTTT. The chain carries TRBV11-1 and TRBJ1-1; D remains ambiguous. The CDR3 contains 13 residues. Looked up from germline, CDR1 is SGHAT and CDR2 is FQDESV (reference sequence). With 5 bases removed from V and 0 bases from J, the gap between germline ends came to 7 bases. The variable domain in full, with the rest retrieved from reference TRBV11-1 and TRBJ1-1, is EAEVAQSPRYKITEKSQAVAFWCDPISGHATLYWYRQILGQGPELLVQFQDESVVDDSQLPKDRFSAERLKGVDSTLKIQPAELGDSAMYLCASSAKLNTEAFFGQGTRLTVV.

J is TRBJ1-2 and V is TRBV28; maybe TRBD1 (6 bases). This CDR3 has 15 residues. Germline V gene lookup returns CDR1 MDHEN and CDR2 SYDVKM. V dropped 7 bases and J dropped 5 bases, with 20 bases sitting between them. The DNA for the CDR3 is TGTGCCAGCAACCTGTCGGGGGGCAGAGGGTATGGCTACACCTTC. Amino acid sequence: CASNLSGGRGYGYTF.

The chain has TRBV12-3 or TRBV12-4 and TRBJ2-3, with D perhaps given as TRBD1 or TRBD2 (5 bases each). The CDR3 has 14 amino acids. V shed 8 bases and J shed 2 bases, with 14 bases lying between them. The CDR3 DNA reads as TGTGCCAGCCCGGGGCCGATAATCACAGATACGCAGTATTTT. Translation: CASPGPIITDTQYF.

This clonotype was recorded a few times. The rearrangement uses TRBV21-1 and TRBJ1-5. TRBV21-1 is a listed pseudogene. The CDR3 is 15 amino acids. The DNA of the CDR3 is TGTGCCAGCAGCAATCTATGCAAGGCAAATCAGCCCCAGCATTTT. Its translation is CASSNLCKANQPQHF.

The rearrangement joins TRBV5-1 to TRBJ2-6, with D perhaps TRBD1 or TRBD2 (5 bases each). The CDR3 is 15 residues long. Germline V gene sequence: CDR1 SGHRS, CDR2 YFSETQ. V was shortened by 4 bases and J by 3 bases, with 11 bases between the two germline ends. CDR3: CASSPGPGGANVLTF. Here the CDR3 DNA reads TGCGCCAGCAGCCCGGGACCAGGTGGGGCCAACGTCCTGACTTTC. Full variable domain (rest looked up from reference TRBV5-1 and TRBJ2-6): KAGVTQTPRYLIKTRGQQVTLSCSPISGHRSVSWYQQTPGQGLQFLFEYFSETQRNKGNFPGRFSGRQFSNSRSEMNVSTLELGDSALYLCASSPGPGGANVLTFGAGSRLTVL.

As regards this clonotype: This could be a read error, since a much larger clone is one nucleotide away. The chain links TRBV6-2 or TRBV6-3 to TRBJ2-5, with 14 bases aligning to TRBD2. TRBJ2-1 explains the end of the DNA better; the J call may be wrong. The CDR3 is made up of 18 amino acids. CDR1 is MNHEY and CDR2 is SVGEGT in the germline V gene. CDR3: CASSPGLAGGQFKETQFF. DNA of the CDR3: TGTGCCAGCAGCCCAGGACTAGCGGGAGGCCAATTTAAAGAGACCCAGTTCTTC.

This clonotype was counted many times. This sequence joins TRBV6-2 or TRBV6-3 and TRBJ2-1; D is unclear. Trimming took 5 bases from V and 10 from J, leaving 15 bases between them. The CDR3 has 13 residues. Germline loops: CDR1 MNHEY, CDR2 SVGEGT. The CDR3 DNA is TGTGCCAGCAGTCCTTCCCACGCATGGGAGCAGTTCTTC. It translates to CASSPSHAWEQFF.

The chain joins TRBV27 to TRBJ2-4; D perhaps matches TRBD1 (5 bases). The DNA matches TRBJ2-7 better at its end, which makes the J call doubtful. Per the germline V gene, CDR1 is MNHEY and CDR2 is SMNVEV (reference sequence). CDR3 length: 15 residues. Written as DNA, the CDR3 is TGTGCCAGCAGTCTGGGGCCAGTGGTCGTCTACGAGCAGTACTTC. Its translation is CASSLGPVVVYEQYF.

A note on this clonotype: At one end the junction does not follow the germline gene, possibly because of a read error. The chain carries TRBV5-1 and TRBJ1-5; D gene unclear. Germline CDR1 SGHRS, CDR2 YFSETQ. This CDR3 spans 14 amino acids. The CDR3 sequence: CAGSLNGGEQPQHF. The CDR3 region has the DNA TGCGCCGGCAGCTTGAACGGAGGAGAGCAGCCCCAGCATTTT.